What follows describes a single T cell receptor beta chain. TCRdb redid the calling of the RT-PCR reads with MiXCR, one entry per CDR3 protein. The sample includes about 700,000 distinct CDR3 sequences, 13% to 15% of them seen just once. The J segment lost 6 bases and the V segment lost 3 bases, leaving 7 bases of the junction unmatched. CDR1 is KGHDR and CDR2 is SFDVKD in the germline V gene. CDR3 length: 16 amino acids. V usage is TRBV24-1 and J usage is TRBJ2-2, with 9 bases lining up with TRBD1. This receptor was taken from a female donor in good health, serving as a healthy control. The specimen sequenced was memory CD4+ T cells from blood. The CDR3 DNA is TGTGCCACCAGTGATCCCGGACAGGGGTACGCCGGGGAGCTGTTTTTT. Its protein product is CATSDPGQGYAGELFF.